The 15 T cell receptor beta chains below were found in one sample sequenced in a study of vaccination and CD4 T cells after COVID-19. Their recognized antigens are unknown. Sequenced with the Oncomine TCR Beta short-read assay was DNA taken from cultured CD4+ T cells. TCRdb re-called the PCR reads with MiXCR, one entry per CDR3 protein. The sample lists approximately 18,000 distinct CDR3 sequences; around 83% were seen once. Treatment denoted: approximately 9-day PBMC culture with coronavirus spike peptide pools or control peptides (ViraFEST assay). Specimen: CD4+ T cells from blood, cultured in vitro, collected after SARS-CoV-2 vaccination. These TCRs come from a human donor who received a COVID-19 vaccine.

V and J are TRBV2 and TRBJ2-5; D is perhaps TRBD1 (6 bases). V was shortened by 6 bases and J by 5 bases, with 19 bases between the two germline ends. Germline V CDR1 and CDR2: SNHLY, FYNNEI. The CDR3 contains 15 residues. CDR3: CASSPVLGGLETQYF. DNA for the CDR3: TGTGCCAGCAGCCCGGTACTAGGGGGTCTGGAGACCCAGTACTTC. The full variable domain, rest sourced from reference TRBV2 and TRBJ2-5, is EPEVTQTPSHQVTQMGQEVILRCVPISNHLYFYWYRQILGQKVEFLVSFYNNEISEKSEIFDDQFSVERPDGSNFTLKIRSTKLEDSAMYFCASSPVLGGLETQYFGPGTRLLVL.

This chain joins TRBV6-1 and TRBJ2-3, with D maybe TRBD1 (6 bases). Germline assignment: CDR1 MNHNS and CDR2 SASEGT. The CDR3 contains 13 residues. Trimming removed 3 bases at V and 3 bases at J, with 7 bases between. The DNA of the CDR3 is TGTGCCAGCAGTGAGAGGGGGACAGATACGCAGTATTTT. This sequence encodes CASSERGTDTQYF.

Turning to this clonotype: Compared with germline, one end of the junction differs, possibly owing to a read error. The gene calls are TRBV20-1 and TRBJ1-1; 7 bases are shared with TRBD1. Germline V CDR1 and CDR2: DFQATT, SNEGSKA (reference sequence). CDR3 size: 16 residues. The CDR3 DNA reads TGCAGTGCTACCCAGGGGGGGCGCGACTGGGTACTAGGTGGGTCCTTT. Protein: CSATQGGRDWVLGGSF.

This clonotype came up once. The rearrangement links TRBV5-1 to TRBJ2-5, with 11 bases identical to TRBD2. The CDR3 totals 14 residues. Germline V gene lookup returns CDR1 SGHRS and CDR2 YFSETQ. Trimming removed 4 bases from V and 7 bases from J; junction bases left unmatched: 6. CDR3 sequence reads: CASSAGLAAGTQYF. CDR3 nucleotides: TGCGCCAGCAGCGCGGGACTAGCGGCGGGGACCCAGTACTTC.

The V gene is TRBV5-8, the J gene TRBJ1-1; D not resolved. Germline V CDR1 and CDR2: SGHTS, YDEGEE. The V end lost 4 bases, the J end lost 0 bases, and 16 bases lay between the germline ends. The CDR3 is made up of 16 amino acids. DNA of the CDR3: TGTGCCAGCAGCAGGGCCTTTAAAGGGATGAACACTGAAGCTTTCTTT. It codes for CASSRAFKGMNTEAFF.

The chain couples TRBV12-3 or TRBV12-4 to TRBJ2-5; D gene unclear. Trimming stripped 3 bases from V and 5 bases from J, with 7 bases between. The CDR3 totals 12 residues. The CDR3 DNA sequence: TGTGCCAGCAGTTTCCTAGGGGAGACCCAGTACTTC. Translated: CASSFLGETQYF.

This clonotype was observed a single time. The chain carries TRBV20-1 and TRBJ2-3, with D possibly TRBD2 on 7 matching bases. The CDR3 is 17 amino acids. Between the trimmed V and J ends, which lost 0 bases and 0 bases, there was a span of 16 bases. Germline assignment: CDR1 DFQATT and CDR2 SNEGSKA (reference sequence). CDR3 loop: CSARDRSRGASTDTQYF. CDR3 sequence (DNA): TGCAGTGCTAGAGATAGGAGTCGGGGGGCGAGCACAGATACGCAGTATTTT.

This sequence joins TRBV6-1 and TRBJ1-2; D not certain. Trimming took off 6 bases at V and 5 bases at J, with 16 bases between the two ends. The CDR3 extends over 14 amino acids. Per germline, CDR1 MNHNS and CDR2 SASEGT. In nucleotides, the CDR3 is TGTGCCAGCAGGCTGCTCGGGCGTAATTATGGCTACACCTTC. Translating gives CASRLLGRNYGYTF.

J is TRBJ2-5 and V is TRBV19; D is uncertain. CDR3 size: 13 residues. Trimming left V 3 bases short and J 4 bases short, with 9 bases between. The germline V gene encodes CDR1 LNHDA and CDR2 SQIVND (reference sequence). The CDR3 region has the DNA TGTGCCAGTAGTATTGGGGTCCCAGAGACCCAGTACTTC. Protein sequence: CASSIGVPETQYF. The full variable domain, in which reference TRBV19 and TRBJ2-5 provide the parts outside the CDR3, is DGGITQSPKYLFRKEGQNVTLSCEQNLNHDAMYWYRQDPGQGLRLIYYSQIVNDFQKGDIAEGYSVSREKKESFPLTVTSAQKNPTAFYLCASSIGVPETQYFGPGTRLLVL.

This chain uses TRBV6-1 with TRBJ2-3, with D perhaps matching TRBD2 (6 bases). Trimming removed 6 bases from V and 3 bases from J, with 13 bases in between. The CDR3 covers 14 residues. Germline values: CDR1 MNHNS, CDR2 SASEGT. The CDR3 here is CASSLSGRTDTQYF. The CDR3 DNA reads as TGTGCCAGCAGCCTTAGCGGTAGAACAGATACGCAGTATTTT.

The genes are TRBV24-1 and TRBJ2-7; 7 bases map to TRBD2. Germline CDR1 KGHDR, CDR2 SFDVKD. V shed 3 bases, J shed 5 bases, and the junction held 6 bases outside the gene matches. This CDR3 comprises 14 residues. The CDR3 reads CATSDPGGIDEQYF. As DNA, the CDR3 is TGTGCCACCAGTGATCCCGGGGGGATCGACGAGCAGTACTTC.

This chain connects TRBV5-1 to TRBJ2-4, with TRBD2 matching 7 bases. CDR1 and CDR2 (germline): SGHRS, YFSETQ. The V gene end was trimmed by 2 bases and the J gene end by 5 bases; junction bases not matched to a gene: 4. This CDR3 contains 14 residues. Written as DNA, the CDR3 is TGCGCCAGCAGCTTCCGGACTAGAGAAAACATTCAGTACTTC. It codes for CASSFRTRENIQYF.

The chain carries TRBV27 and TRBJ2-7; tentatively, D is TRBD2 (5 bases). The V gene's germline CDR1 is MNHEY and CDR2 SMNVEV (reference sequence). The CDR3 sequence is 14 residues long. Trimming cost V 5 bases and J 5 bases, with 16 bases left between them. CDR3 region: CASSAQWRFDEQYF. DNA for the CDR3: TGTGCCAGCAGTGCTCAATGGAGGTTCGACGAGCAGTACTTC.

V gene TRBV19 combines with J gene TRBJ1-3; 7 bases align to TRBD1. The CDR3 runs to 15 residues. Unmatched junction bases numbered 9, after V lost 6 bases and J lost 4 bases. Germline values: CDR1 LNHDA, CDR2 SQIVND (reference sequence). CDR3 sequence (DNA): TGTGCCAGTAGGGATCAACAGGGGTCAGGAAACACCATATATTTT. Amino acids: CASRDQQGSGNTIYF.

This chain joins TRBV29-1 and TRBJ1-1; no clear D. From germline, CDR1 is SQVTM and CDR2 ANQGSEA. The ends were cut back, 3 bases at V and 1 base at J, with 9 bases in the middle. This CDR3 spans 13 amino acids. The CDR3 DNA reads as TGCAGCGTTGACGCACAGAGGAACACTGAAGCTTTCTTT. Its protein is CSVDAQRNTEAFF.